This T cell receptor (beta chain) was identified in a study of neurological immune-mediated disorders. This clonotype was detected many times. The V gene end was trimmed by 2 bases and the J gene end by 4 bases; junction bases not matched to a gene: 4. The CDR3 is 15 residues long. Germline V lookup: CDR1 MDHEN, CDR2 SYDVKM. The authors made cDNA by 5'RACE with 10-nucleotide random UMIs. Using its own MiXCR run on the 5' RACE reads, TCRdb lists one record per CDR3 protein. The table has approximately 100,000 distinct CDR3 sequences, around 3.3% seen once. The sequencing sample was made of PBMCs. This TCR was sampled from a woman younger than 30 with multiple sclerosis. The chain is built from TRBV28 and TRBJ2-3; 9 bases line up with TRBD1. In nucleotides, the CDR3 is TGTGCCAGCAGTTTACACGGACAGGGGTCAGATACGCAGTATTTT. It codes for CASSLHGQGSDTQYF. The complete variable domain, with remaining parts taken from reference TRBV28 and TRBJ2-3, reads DVKVTQSSRYLVKRTGEKVFLECVQDMDHENMFWYRQDPGLGLRLIYFSYDVKMKEKGDIPEGYSVSREKKERFSLILESASTNQTSMYLCASSLHGQGSDTQYFGPGTRLTVL.